This T cell receptor beta chain was identified during a study of neurological immune-mediated disorders. This clonotype was seen ten or more times. Its target is unknown. A total of 2 million PBMCs stored at -80 degrees C provided the unsorted libraries. 5'RACE generated cDNA with 10-nucleotide random UMIs. TCRdb re-called the 5' RACE reads with MiXCR, one entry per CDR3 protein. This sample has about 25,000 distinct CDR3 sequences, with 6.5% to 8.5% found just once. Broader study findings: Healthy controls had more TCR clonal expansion than multiple sclerosis, which showed the least, whereas HTLV-1-associated myelopathy showed the most.

The CDR3 covers 15 residues. Trimming took off 2 bases at V and 3 bases at J, with 12 bases between the two ends. Germline CDR1 and CDR2: SGHTA and FQGNSA. The sequence was obtained from a woman aged 35 to 49 in good health. Sequencing was done on a sample of PBMCs. V is TRBV7-2 and J is TRBJ2-3; maybe TRBD2 (6 bases). The CDR3 bases are TGTGCCAGCAGCTTATGGGGGGTCTCAACAGATACGCAGTATTTT. This gives the protein CASSLWGVSTDTQYF. Filled out from reference TRBV7-2 and TRBJ2-3, the complete variable domain reads GAGVSQSPSNKVTEKGKDVELRCDPISGHTALYWYRQSLGQGLEFLIYFQGNSAPDKSGLPSDRFSAERTGGSVSTLTIQRTQQEDSAVYLCASSLWGVSTDTQYFGPGTRLTVL.